Shown below are 9 T cell receptor beta chains from a single sample sequenced in a study of blood T cell repertoires in COVID-19. TCRdb keeps only in-frame clones here, not all; method: immunoSEQ multiplex PCR. The sample consists of roughly 200,000 clones, less than 85% of them appearing once. Sequencing was carried out using PBMCs or T cells enriched from blood (not recorded which). Receptor source: a woman aged 60-75 years with acute COVID-19.

The chain recombines TRBV7-2 with TRBJ1-2, with 9 nucleotides matching TRBD1. This CDR3 is built from 14 residues. Germline V gene data show CDR1 as SGHTA and CDR2 as FQGNSA. V lost 7 bases, J lost 7 bases, and 10 bases stayed unmatched. The CDR3 DNA is TGTGCCAGCACCTTTAAGGGACAGGGTCGTGGCTACACCTTC. Translated, it gives CASTFKGQGRGYTF.

This chain's CDR3 is CATSRAFGTGGDRYTF. In nucleotides, the CDR3 is TGTGCCACCAGCAGAGCCTTCGGGACAGGGGGTGATCGCTACACCTTC. This chain joins TRBV15 and TRBJ1-2; TRBD1 aligns across 11 bases. Germline values: CDR1 LNHNV, CDR2 YYDKDF (reference sequence). The trim removed 1 base at V and 9 bases at J, leaving 10 bases unmatched. The CDR3 runs 16 residues.

The gene calls are TRBV19 and TRBJ2-1, with 9 bases that match TRBD1. Trimming cost V 3 bases and J 5 bases; bases outside gene matches: 5. Germline CDR1 is LNHDA and CDR2 is SQIVND (reference sequence). The CDR3 runs 15 residues. The CDR3 reads CASSIGTGRNNEQFF. CDR3 DNA sequence: TGTGCCAGTAGTATCGGGACAGGGCGGAACAATGAGCAGTTCTTC.

This chain joins TRBV21-1 and TRBJ2-3; TRBD2, the table's D call, was not compared with the DNA. TRBV21-1 is shown as a pseudogene. This CDR3 has 14 amino acids. The CDR3 loop reads CASSSRGGTDTQYF. CDR3 bases: TGTGCCAGCAGCTCACGGGGGGGCACAGATACGCAGTATTTT.

This sequence joins TRBV19 and TRBJ2-7, with a weak D call TRBD1 (5 bases). This CDR3 spans 14 amino acids. Germline V gives CDR1 LNHDA, CDR2 SQIVND (reference sequence). V lost 4 bases to trimming and J lost 6 bases, with 16 bases between them. In DNA form, the CDR3 reads TGTGCCAGTAGTACCTCAGGGAAATCTGCCGAGCAGTACTTC. Translating it yields CASSTSGKSAEQYF.

The J gene is TRBJ1-2, the V gene TRBV7-2, with no clear D. Germline V gives CDR1 SGHTA, CDR2 FQGNSA. The ends were cut back, 3 bases at V and 2 bases at J, with 13 bases in the middle. This CDR3 has 15 amino acids. CDR3 nucleotides: TGTGCCAGCAGCTTCAGCAGAGAGGCAAACTATGGCTACACCTTC. It specifies CASSFSREANYGYTF.

The rearrangement joins TRBV5-5 to TRBJ1-6, with D unresolved. The V gene's germline CDR1 is SGHKS and CDR2 YYEKEE (reference sequence). This CDR3 has 15 residues. V lost 3 bases, J lost 8 bases, and 15 bases lay in between. The CDR3 DNA reads TGTGCCAGCAGCTCCACGGACTGGGAGTATTCACCCCTCCACTTT. The encoded protein is CASSSTDWEYSPLHF.

The CDR3 DNA is TGTGCCAGCCTCTCCGGGACAGGGGTTAGGGGCAATCAGCCCCAGCATTTT. It encodes CASLSGTGVRGNQPQHF. J is TRBJ1-5 and V is TRBV2; TRBD1 matches 10 bases. V gave up 8 bases and J gave up 2 bases; unmatched junction bases: 12. Looked up from germline, CDR1 is SNHLY and CDR2 is FYNNEI. The CDR3 is made up of 17 amino acids.

V is TRBV5-1 and J is TRBJ2-7; D gene ambiguous. This CDR3 comprises 13 residues. Germline CDR1 is SGHRS and CDR2 is YFSETQ. The ends were cut back, 2 bases at V and 6 bases at J, with 12 bases in the middle. The CDR3, as DNA: TGCGCCAGCAGCTTCGAAAGCAATCGCGAGCAGTACGTC. Its translation: CASSFESNREQYV.